This T cell receptor (beta chain) came from a study of T cell changes during pregnancy in multiple sclerosis. Trimming removed 3 bases from V and 7 bases from J, with 13 bases in between. This CDR3 spans 13 amino acids. Per the germline V gene, CDR1 is MNHNY and CDR2 is SVGAGI (reference sequence). This table comes from immunoSEQ multiplex PCR, and its TCRdb copy is limited to in-frame clones, with some not included. The sample has 85,000 to 130,000 clones; around 93% are singletons. V and J are TRBV6-6 and TRBJ2-7; D is uncertain. The specimen comprised peripheral blood, sampled before pregnancy. The clonotype comes from a female donor with multiple sclerosis, enrolled in a pregnancy study. The CDR3 here is CASSYYWAGEQYF. The DNA for the CDR3 is TGTGCCAGCAGTTATTATTGGGCCGGTGAGCAGTACTTC.